Below are 25 T cell receptor beta chains sequenced from a single sample in a study of blood T cell repertoires in COVID-19. The assay was immunoSEQ multiplex PCR, and TCRdb's table has in-frame clones only and misses some. In the table there are about 240,000 clones, about nine tenths of which are singletons. The sequencing sample was made of PBMCs or T cells enriched from blood (not recorded which). Receptors originate from a woman aged 25-40 years with acute COVID-19.

The genes are TRBV27 and TRBJ2-7; D gene unclear. Germline CDR1 and CDR2: MNHEY and SMNVEV (reference sequence). V shed 3 bases and J shed 2 bases, with 11 bases lying between them. The CDR3 runs 14 residues. DNA of the CDR3: TGTGCCAGCAGTTTGGTACCGGGTGCCTACGAGCAGTACTTC. Translated, it gives CASSLVPGAYEQYF.

The chain has TRBV11-2 and TRBJ2-3, with 8 bases aligning to TRBD2. Trimming cost V 4 bases and J 5 bases; bases outside gene matches: 14. This CDR3 has 17 amino acids. Germline CDR1 and CDR2: SGHAT and FQNNGV. The DNA for the CDR3 is TGTGCCAGCAGCTCCCGTCGGGGGGGTTCAGTCGAAGATACGCAGTATTTT. Translated, it gives CASSSRRGGSVEDTQYF.

In this sample, this clone turned up a few times. V is TRBV29-1 and J is TRBJ1-1; TRBD1 aligns across 7 bases. V gave up 6 bases and J gave up 5 bases; unmatched junction bases: 6. The CDR3 is 12 amino acids. Germline values: CDR1 SQVTM, CDR2 ANQGSEA. This CDR3 reads CSVQGMGTEAFF. As DNA, the CDR3 is TGCAGCGTACAGGGGATGGGGACTGAAGCTTTCTTT.

This sequence joins TRBV6-5 and TRBJ2-7; D is perhaps TRBD1 (5 bases). Between the trimmed V and J ends, which lost 5 bases and 1 base, there was a span of 9 bases. The CDR3 is 13 amino acids. CDR1 is MNHEY and CDR2 is SVGAGI in the germline V gene. Written as DNA, the CDR3 is TGTGCCAGCAGTCCGACAGCTTCCTACGAGCAGTACTTC. Translation: CASSPTASYEQYF.

This chain joins TRBV5-1 and TRBJ2-3; 9 bases fit TRBD1. The germline V gene encodes CDR1 SGHRS and CDR2 YFSETQ. The CDR3 runs to 15 residues. Germline trimming cut 5 bases from V and 0 bases from J; bases unmatched to any gene: 4. This chain's CDR3 is CASRPGQGSTDTQYF. The CDR3, as DNA: TGCGCCAGCAGGCCGGGACAGGGAAGCACAGATACGCAGTATTTT.

CDR3 nucleotide sequence: TGTGCCAGCACCCCAGGGGGGAACACTGAAGCTTTCTTT. This sequence encodes CASTPGGNTEAFF. The gene calls are TRBV27 and TRBJ1-1; 7 positions agree with TRBD1. Trimming at V came to 7 bases and at J to 1 base, leaving 3 bases not matched to a gene. The CDR3 length is 13 residues. Germline values: CDR1 MNHEY, CDR2 SMNVEV (reference sequence).

This chain links TRBV5-1 with TRBJ1-2; 12 bases are shared with TRBD1. Germline values: CDR1 SGHRS, CDR2 YFSETQ. The J segment lost 7 bases and the V segment lost 4 bases, leaving 8 bases of the junction unmatched. CDR3 length: 15 residues. Here the CDR3 DNA reads TGCGCCAGCAGCCACATGGGACAGGGGGCCATTGGCTACACCTTC. It specifies CASSHMGQGAIGYTF.

CDR3 DNA sequence: TGTGCCAGCAGCGAGGGACAGGGTGACGACTACGAGCAGTACTTC. It specifies CASSEGQGDDYEQYF. The V gene is TRBV9, the J gene TRBJ2-7; the match to TRBD1 covers 9 bases. Trimming at V came to 3 bases and at J to 3 bases, leaving 7 bases not matched to a gene. This CDR3 is built from 15 residues. CDR1 is SGDLS and CDR2 is YYNGEE in the germline V gene.

The rearrangement links TRBV27 to TRBJ1-6; a weak D match, TRBD1 (5 bases). CDR1 and CDR2 from the germline V gene are MNHEY and SMNVEV (reference sequence). This CDR3 is 17 amino acids long. The V end was cut by 0 bases, the J end by 0 bases, with 9 bases between. CDR3: CASSLSFGGSYNSPLHF. The CDR3 nucleotides read TGTGCCAGCAGTTTATCGTTCGGGGGCTCCTATAATTCACCCCTCCACTTT.

The V call is TRBV9, the J call TRBJ2-7; TRBD2 is a possible D gene (5 bases). CDR3 size: 14 residues. V gave up 4 bases and J gave up 3 bases, with 14 bases separating them. The germline V gene encodes CDR1 SGDLS and CDR2 YYNGEE. The CDR3 DNA reads as TGTGCCAGCAGCCTCCATTCGGAGGACTACGAGCAGTACTTC. The encoded protein is CASSLHSEDYEQYF.

The V and J genes are TRBV19 and TRBJ2-7, with D perhaps TRBD1 (6 bases). Trimming shortened V by 6 bases and J by 2 bases, and 17 bases separated the two germline ends. Germline V lookup: CDR1 LNHDA, CDR2 SQIVND (reference sequence). CDR3 size: 15 residues. CDR3 bases: TGTGCCAGTAGCCAGGACAGCGGCCCCACCTACGAGCAGTACTTC. As protein: CASSQDSGPTYEQYF.

The chain uses TRBV4-3 and TRBJ1-1; the D is unclear. Germline lookup yields CDR1 LGHNA and CDR2 YSLEER. The CDR3 covers 15 residues. Trimming cost V 0 bases and J 1 base, with 9 bases left between them. CDR3 DNA: TGCGCCAGCAGCCAAGATTCGGTTGGGAACACTGAAGCTTTCTTT. Translating gives CASSQDSVGNTEAFF.

This chain uses TRBV10-3 with TRBJ2-5; the D gene is possibly TRBD2 (6 bases). Deletions cut 11 bases from V and 5 bases from J, with 18 bases between. This CDR3 spans 13 amino acids. Germline assignment: CDR1 ENHRY and CDR2 SYGVKD. The CDR3 DNA sequence: TGTGCCGCTGGGGGAGCGGAGGGGGAGACCCAGTACTTC. Its protein is CAAGGAEGETQYF.

This clone has only a few counts. This chain connects TRBV11-2 to TRBJ2-6; no reliable D call. CDR3 length: 13 residues. CDR1 and CDR2 from the germline V gene are SGHAT and FQNNGV. Trimming took off 5 bases at V and 1 base at J, with 3 bases between the two ends. CDR3: CASSPSGANVLTF. In nucleotides, the CDR3 is TGTGCCAGCAGCCCATCTGGGGCCAACGTCCTGACTTTC.

The chain links TRBV18 to TRBJ2-3; D remains ambiguous. Trimming shortened V by 1 base and J by 4 bases, and 6 bases separated the two germline ends. This CDR3 is 13 amino acids long. Germline V CDR1 and CDR2: KGHSH, LQKENI. CDR3 in amino acids: CASSPRRADTQYF. The CDR3 nucleotides are TGTGCCAGCTCACCACGTCGAGCAGATACGCAGTATTTT.

The chain has TRBV3-1 (or the pseudogene TRBV3-2) and TRBJ2-7, with D tentatively TRBD1 (5 bases). Trimming removed 0 bases at V and 4 bases at J, with 10 bases between. Germline CDR1 is LGHDT and CDR2 is YNNKEL (reference sequence). The CDR3 length is 14 residues. The CDR3 sequence: CASSQDRVGYEQYF. As DNA, the CDR3 is TGTGCCAGCAGCCAAGACAGGGTCGGGTACGAGCAGTACTTC.

The chain uses TRBV5-1 and TRBJ1-1, with TRBD1 matching 9 bases. Germline values: CDR1 SGHRS, CDR2 YFSETQ. The CDR3 runs to 17 residues. The trim removed 0 bases at V and 0 bases at J, leaving 6 bases unmatched. CDR3 nucleotides: TGCGCCAGCAGCTTGGCCGACAGGGGGTGGATGAACACTGAAGCTTTCTTT. Translated, it gives CASSLADRGWMNTEAFF.

The V call is TRBV7-6, the J call TRBJ2-7; 7 positions agree with TRBD1. V lost 5 bases and J lost 5; bases outside the gene matches: 9. This CDR3 has 14 residues. The germline gives CDR1 SGHVS, CDR2 FNYEAQ. The CDR3 sequence: CASSVEPGQHEQYF. Written as DNA, the CDR3 is TGTGCCAGCAGCGTAGAACCGGGACAGCACGAGCAGTACTTC.

V gene TRBV10-1 combines with J gene TRBJ2-3; D unclear. Germline V gene lookup returns CDR1 WNHNN and CDR2 SYGVQD (reference sequence). The V end lost 0 bases, the J end lost 3 bases, and 10 bases lay between the germline ends. This CDR3 contains 15 residues. The CDR3: CASSESITPTDTQYF. The CDR3 coding sequence is TGCGCCAGCAGTGAGTCTATCACTCCAACAGATACGCAGTATTTT.

The J gene is TRBJ2-7, the V gene TRBV4-1, with D perhaps TRBD2 (5 bases). V lost 1 base, J lost 2 bases, and 12 bases lay in between. CDR1 and CDR2 (germline): MGHRA, YSYEKL. This CDR3 region has 15 residues. The CDR3 region has the DNA TGCGCCAGCAGCCAAGGGTCCGGGGTTACCTACGAGCAGTACTTC. Its protein is CASSQGSGVTYEQYF.

The CDR3 DNA sequence: TGTGCCTACAAGAATTCACCCCTCCACTTT. Translation: CAYKNSPLHF. V and J are TRBV5-3 and TRBJ1-6; D gene uncertain. TRBV5-3 is filed as an ORF, its function uncertain. The CDR3 has 10 amino acids. Trimming pared 10 bases from V and 7 bases from J, leaving 6 bases between.

This clone has only one observation. The chain recombines TRBV9 with TRBJ2-3, with 8 bases matching TRBD2. Germline V gene lookup returns CDR1 SGDLS and CDR2 YYNGEE. The V gene end was trimmed by 5 bases and the J gene end by 1 base; junction bases not matched to a gene: 0. The CDR3 loop spans 13 amino acids. The CDR3 nucleotides are TGTGCCAGCAGGCGGGAGGGCACAGATACGCAGTATTTT. Its protein is CASRREGTDTQYF.

The chain carries TRBV10-3 and TRBJ1-4; 11 nucleotides line up with TRBD1. V shed 6 bases and J 2 bases; nucleotides not matched to a gene: 23. Germline-derived CDR1 and CDR2 are ENHRY and SYGVKD. The CDR3 sequence is 22 residues long. As DNA, the CDR3 is TGTGCCATCAGCATGGCTTTATTGTCGGGACAGGGGGTTGGATTGACTAATGAAAAACTGTTTTTT. This sequence encodes CAISMALLSGQGVGLTNEKLFF.

This chain uses TRBV27 with TRBJ1-2; 10 nucleotides align to TRBD1. The CDR3 sequence is 14 residues long. V shed 3 bases and J 5 bases; nucleotides not matched to a gene: 3. Looked up from germline, CDR1 is MNHEY and CDR2 is SMNVEV (reference sequence). DNA for the CDR3: TGTGCCAGCAGTTTCAGGGACAGGGGATATGGCTACACCTTC. Encoded protein: CASSFRDRGYGYTF.

The rearrangement uses TRBV19 and TRBJ2-5; D unresolved. This CDR3 region has 12 residues. Trimming stripped 5 bases from V and 4 bases from J, with 8 bases between. The germline V gene has CDR1 LNHDA and CDR2 SQIVND (reference sequence). CDR3 loop: CASSLGVETQYF. The DNA for the CDR3 is TGTGCCAGTAGTCTCGGTGTAGAGACCCAGTACTTC.